One and the same sample provided the 18 T cell receptor beta chains below, sequenced in a study of graft-versus-host responses after intestinal transplantation. Sequenced by immunoSEQ multiplex PCR; TCRdb stores in-frame clones only, minus some. This sample yields just under 6,500 clones, of which 83% are seen a single time; approximately 8.1% belongs to the top ten. The authors processed graft tissue to release intraepithelial and lamina propria lymphocytes. Sequences were derived from ileum tissue, sampled 300 to 320 days after intestinal transplant. These TCRs come from a human patient who received an intestinal transplant, so some T cells may come from the graft donor.

The gene calls are TRBV6-5 and TRBJ2-3; TRBD2 matches at 12 bases. The V gene's germline CDR1 is MNHEY and CDR2 SVGAGI. The CDR3 extends over 15 amino acids. V dropped 6 bases and J dropped 4; count of bases not matched to a gene: 5. This CDR3 is CASRLAGGGADTQYF. As DNA, the CDR3 is TGTGCCAGCAGACTAGCGGGAGGAGGTGCAGATACGCAGTATTTT.

The V and J genes are TRBV6-4 and TRBJ2-2, with 7 positions matching TRBD1. The CDR3 spans 14 residues. V was clipped by 2 bases and J by 6 bases; unmatched bases: 3. CDR1 is MRHNA, CDR2 SNTAGT, per germline. The CDR3 sequence is CASSDGTASGELFF. CDR3 sequence (DNA): TGTGCCAGCAGTGACGGGACAGCGTCCGGGGAGCTGTTTTTT.

The chain couples TRBV9 to TRBJ1-2, with D possibly TRBD1 on 5 matching bases. CDR1 is SGDLS, CDR2 YYNGEE, per germline. Trimming pared 2 bases from V and 5 bases from J, leaving 19 bases between. The CDR3 totals 16 residues. The CDR3: CASSVGGLTLKYGYTF. In DNA form, the CDR3 reads TGTGCCAGCAGCGTTGGGGGACTTACACTAAAATATGGCTACACCTTC.

This clone was seen more than once but under ten times. The chain carries TRBV11-2 and TRBJ2-5; TRBD2 aligns across 14 bases. This CDR3 is built from 15 residues. Germline V gene sequence: CDR1 SGHAT, CDR2 FQNNGV. Trimming removed 4 bases from V and 5 bases from J; junction bases left unmatched: 3. For the CDR3, the DNA is TGTGCCAGCAGCTGGCGGACTAGCGGGGGGGAGACCCAGTACTTC. It specifies CASSWRTSGGETQYF.

This clone was seen a few times. The chain has TRBV7-2 and TRBJ2-7; no clear D gene. The CDR3 is made up of 12 amino acids. V dropped 5 bases and J dropped 3 bases, with 8 bases sitting between them. Germline CDR1 and CDR2: SGHTA and FQGNSA. Here the CDR3 reads CASSLDNYEQYF. CDR3 nucleotide sequence: TGTGCCAGCAGCCTTGACAACTACGAGCAGTACTTC.

This chain's CDR3 is CASSQEGRAGWTQYF. The CDR3 DNA is TGTGCCAGCAGCCAAGAGGGACGCGCGGGGTGGACCCAGTACTTC. The chain employs TRBV14 and TRBJ2-5; D possibly corresponds to TRBD2 (6 bases). The CDR3 is 15 amino acids. Trimming pared 0 bases from V and 7 bases from J, leaving 15 bases between. Germline lookup yields CDR1 SGHDN and CDR2 FVKESK.

CDR3 sequence: CASSPLGQGTEAFF. DNA of the CDR3: TGTGCCAGCAGCCCCCTAGGGCAGGGCACTGAAGCTTTCTTT. The rearrangement links TRBV7-7 to TRBJ1-1; D may be TRBD1 (5 bases). Germline CDR1 SSHAT, CDR2 FNYEAQ (reference sequence). V was cut by 5 bases and J by 4 bases, with 14 bases left in between. This CDR3 has 14 residues.

This chain connects TRBV29-1 to TRBJ2-4; TRBD2 aligns across 7 bases. J gave up 8 bases and V 7 bases, and 8 bases lay outside the gene matches. This CDR3 region has 12 residues. Looked up from germline, CDR1 is SQVTM and CDR2 is ANQGSEA. The CDR3 DNA follows: TGCAGCGGCGGGGCTGCGGGAGACATTCAGTACTTC. The encoded protein is CSGGAAGDIQYF.

The genes are TRBV7-6 and TRBJ1-1; TRBD1 is a possible D gene (5 bases). From germline, CDR1 is SGHVS and CDR2 FNYEAQ. V lost 1 base to trimming and J lost 4 bases, with 16 bases between them. This CDR3 is built from 16 residues. The CDR3 DNA is TGTGCCAGCAGCTTAGTTCAGAGGGGAAGAGGCACTGAAGCTTTCTTT. Translating gives CASSLVQRGRGTEAFF.

This chain connects TRBV6-5 to TRBJ2-3, with 7 nucleotides matching TRBD1. The CDR3 covers 14 residues. Germline CDR1 is MNHEY and CDR2 is SVGAGI. The V segment lost 4 bases and the J segment 1 base; nucleotides outside the gene matches: 2. The CDR3 DNA reads TGTGCCAGCAGTTCCACAGGGGGCACAGATACGCAGTATTTT. This gives the protein CASSSTGGTDTQYF.

The V call is TRBV2, the J call TRBJ2-3; 12 positions agree with TRBD2. The CDR3 is 15 residues long. V shed 5 bases and J 4 bases; nucleotides not matched to a gene: 4. The germline V gene encodes CDR1 SNHLY and CDR2 FYNNEI. CDR3 region: CASSSLAGGPDTQYF. CDR3 DNA: TGTGCCAGCAGTAGCCTAGCGGGGGGGCCAGATACGCAGTATTTT.

This chain connects TRBV6-1 to TRBJ1-2, with TRBD1 matching 7 bases. The CDR3 sequence is 13 residues long. Germline V gene data show CDR1 as MNHNS and CDR2 as SASEGT. Losses at the gene ends were 4 bases for V and 5 bases for J; bases not matched to a gene: 4. DNA of the CDR3: TGTGCCAGCAGTGCGACAGGGCAGTATGGCTACACCTTC. This sequence encodes CASSATGQYGYTF.

The rearrangement uses TRBV14 and TRBJ2-2; TRBD1 might be the D (5 bases). The V gene lost 0 bases and the J gene lost 1 base, with 12 bases spanning the gap. The CDR3 spans 17 residues. The germline CDR1 and CDR2 sequences are SGHDN and FVKESK. The DNA of the CDR3 is TGTGCCAGCAGCCAAGATTCCTGGGGCGAGAACACCGGGGAGCTGTTTTTT. This codes for CASSQDSWGENTGELFF.

The CDR3 DNA sequence: TGTGCCAGCCCACATCCCGGGACTAGTGATAATGAGCAGTTCTTC. It specifies CASPHPGTSDNEQFF. This sequence joins TRBV21-1 and TRBJ2-1; TRBD2, the D gene given by the table, was not confirmed from the DNA. TRBV21-1 counts as a pseudogene. CDR3 size: 15 residues.

This clone was picked up a small number of times. This chain links TRBV18 with TRBJ2-5; 7 bases agree with TRBD1. The trim removed 8 bases at V and 2 bases at J, leaving 5 bases unmatched. This CDR3 is 13 amino acids long. CDR1 is KGHSH, CDR2 LQKENI, per germline. CDR3 sequence: CASTGTAQETQYF. The DNA for the CDR3 is TGTGCCAGCACCGGGACAGCTCAAGAGACCCAGTACTTC.

The chain is built from TRBV7-9 and TRBJ1-1; D possibly corresponds to TRBD1 (6 bases). Trimming removed 0 bases at V and 7 bases at J, with 9 bases between. This CDR3 has 13 amino acids. Germline V gene lookup returns CDR1 SEHNR and CDR2 FQNEAQ (reference sequence). In nucleotides, the CDR3 is TGTGCCAGCAGCTTAGCGCCGGACAGTGAAGCTTTCTTT. Its protein is CASSLAPDSEAFF.

The genes are TRBV7-3 and TRBJ2-7; 12 nucleotides agree with TRBD2. Trimming cost V 5 bases and J 2 bases; bases outside gene matches: 4. Per germline, CDR1 SGHTA and CDR2 FQGTGA. The CDR3 totals 15 residues. The CDR3 region is CASSPLAGGPYEQYF. The CDR3 DNA reads as TGTGCCAGCAGCCCTCTAGCGGGAGGGCCCTACGAGCAGTACTTC.

The V gene is TRBV25-1, the J gene TRBJ2-2, with 7 positions matching TRBD1. The junction had 6 bases not matched to a gene; V was cut back by 5 bases and J by 0 bases. The CDR3 is made up of 16 amino acids. Germline V gives CDR1 MGHDK, CDR2 SYGVNS. CDR3 sequence: CASSFNQGANTGELFF. Written as DNA, the CDR3 is TGTGCCAGCAGTTTCAATCAGGGGGCGAACACCGGGGAGCTGTTTTTT.